Following are 8 T cell receptor beta chains from one sample sequenced in a study of blood T cell repertoires in COVID-19 (TCRdb year 2020). Receptor amplification or capture employed the immunoSEQ multiplex PCR assay. TCRdb took this table from immuneACCESS and kept in-frame rearrangements with V and J called. Such tables lack part of the clones; where checked against another copy, unresolved V genes explain under half of the gap, and the rest is unexplained. This sample has more than 40,000 clones in its table, and nearly 90% of those were observed once. Of the sample, around 3.1% is held by the ten largest clones. Sequences were obtained from peripheral blood. These receptors all stem from a man between 45 and 60 years old with active COVID-19.

The V gene is TRBV3-1 (or the pseudogene TRBV3-2), the J gene TRBJ2-3; no firm D call. Germline V gives CDR1 LGHDT, CDR2 YNNKEL (reference sequence). Trimming took 1 base from V and 1 from J, leaving 9 bases between them. CDR3 length equals 15 residues. This CDR3 reads CASSQGSHRTDTQYF. CDR3 nucleotides: TGTGCCAGCAGCCAAGGATCACACCGCACAGATACGCAGTATTTT.

The V gene is TRBV18, the J gene TRBJ2-2, with D perhaps TRBD2 (5 bases). The length of the CDR3 is 15 residues. V lost 3 bases and J 5 bases, leaving 13 bases between the germline ends. Germline V gives CDR1 KGHSH, CDR2 LQKENI. CDR3 protein: CASSPAGRGTGELFF. The CDR3 nucleotides are TGTGCCAGCTCACCGGCGGGTCGAGGGACCGGGGAGCTGTTTTTT. Full variable domain (rest looked up from reference TRBV18 and TRBJ2-2): NAGVMQNPRHLVRRRGQEARLRCSPMKGHSHVYWYRQLPEEGLKFMVYLQKENIIDESGMPKERFSAEFPKEGPSILRIQQVVRGDSAAYFCASSPAGRGTGELFFGEGSRLTVL.

J is TRBJ1-4 and V is TRBV4-2; the D gene is possibly TRBD1 (5 bases). Trimming removed 4 bases from V and 6 bases from J, with 21 bases in between. The germline V gene has CDR1 LGHNA and CDR2 YNFKEQ. The CDR3 extends over 17 amino acids. The CDR3 DNA reads TGTGCCAGCAGCCGGAATGAACCGGGCGGGGGGTATGAAAAACTGTTTTTT. This codes for CASSRNEPGGGYEKLFF.

This chain links TRBV28 with TRBJ1-5; no firm D call. The CDR3 covers 11 residues. Germline V gene sequence: CDR1 MDHEN, CDR2 SYDVKM. The V end was cut by 8 bases, the J end by 4 bases, with 6 bases between. DNA for the CDR3: TGTGCCAGCCGGTCAAATCAGCCCCAGCATTTT. As protein: CASRSNQPQHF.

V is TRBV10-3 and J is TRBJ1-1, with TRBD1 identical over 10 bases. Germline V gives CDR1 ENHRY, CDR2 SYGVKD. CDR3 size: 15 residues. V dropped 4 bases and J dropped 3; count of bases not matched to a gene: 5. CDR3 coding DNA: TGTGCCATCAGTGGGTCTGGGACAGGGGACACTGAAGCTTTCTTT. This encodes CAISGSGTGDTEAFF.

The chain has TRBV19 and TRBJ1-2, with a weak D call TRBD1 (5 bases). The germline V gene encodes CDR1 LNHDA and CDR2 SQIVND (reference sequence). CDR3 length: 13 residues. The V end lost 5 bases, the J end lost 7 bases, and 14 bases lay between the germline ends. CDR3: CASSSRQMGGYTF. The DNA of the CDR3 is TGTGCCAGTAGTTCCCGACAGATGGGTGGCTACACCTTC.

This chain connects TRBV11-2 to TRBJ1-5; 9 nucleotides agree with TRBD1. The CDR3 totals 14 residues. The junction had 3 bases not matched to a gene; V was cut back by 5 bases and J by 4 bases. Germline V gene sequence: CDR1 SGHAT, CDR2 FQNNGV. The CDR3 DNA reads as TGTGCCAGCAGCCCGGACAGGGGTAATCAGCCCCAGCATTTT. This gives the protein CASSPDRGNQPQHF.

The sample holds one count of this clone. The J gene is TRBJ1-1, the V gene TRBV6-1; tentative D call: TRBD1 (5 bases). The ends were cut back, 1 base at V and 4 bases at J, with 7 bases in the middle. The CDR3 loop spans 13 amino acids. Germline V gives CDR1 MNHNS, CDR2 SASEGT. The CDR3 sequence: CASSEGRGTEAFF. Written as DNA, the CDR3 is TGTGCCAGCAGTGAAGGGAGGGGCACTGAAGCTTTCTTT.